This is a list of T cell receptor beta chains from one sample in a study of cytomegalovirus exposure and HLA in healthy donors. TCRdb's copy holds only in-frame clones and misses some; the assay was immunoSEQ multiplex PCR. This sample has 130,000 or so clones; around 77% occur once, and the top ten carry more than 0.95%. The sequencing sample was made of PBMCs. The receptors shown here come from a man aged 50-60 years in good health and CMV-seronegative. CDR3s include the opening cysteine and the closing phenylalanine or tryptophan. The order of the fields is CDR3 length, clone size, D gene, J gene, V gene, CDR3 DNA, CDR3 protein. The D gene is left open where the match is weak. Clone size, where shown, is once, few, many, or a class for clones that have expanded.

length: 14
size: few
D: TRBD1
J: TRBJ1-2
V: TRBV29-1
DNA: TGCAGCGTGTCCGGGACAGTCACACATGGAGGCTACACCTTC
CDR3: CSVSGTVTHGGYTF

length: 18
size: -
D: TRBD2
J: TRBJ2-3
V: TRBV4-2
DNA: TGTGCCAGCAGCCAAGGCCTAGCGGGGGGGGAAATCACAGATACGCAGTATTTT
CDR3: CASSQGLAGGEITDTQYF

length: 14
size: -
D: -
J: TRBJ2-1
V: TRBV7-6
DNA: TGTGCCAGCAGCTTAGCCCAGGGGAAGGATGAGCAGTTCTTC
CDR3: CASSLAQGKDEQFF

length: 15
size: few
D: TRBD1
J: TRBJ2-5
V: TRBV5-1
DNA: TGCGCCAGCAGCCTGGCAGGGGGCCCAAGAGAGACCCAGTACTTC
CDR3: CASSLAGGPRETQYF

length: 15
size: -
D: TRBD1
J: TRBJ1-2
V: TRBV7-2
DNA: TGTGCCAGCAGCTTAAGGTTACTCGGGACAGGGCGCTACACCTTC
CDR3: CASSLRLLGTGRYTF

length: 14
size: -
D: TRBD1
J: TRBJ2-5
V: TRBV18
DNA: TGTGCCAGCTCACCCTTGACAGGGCAAGAGACCCAGTACTTC
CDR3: CASSPLTGQETQYF

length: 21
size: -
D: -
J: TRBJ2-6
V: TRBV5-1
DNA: TGCGCCAGCAGCGCGGGGCAGGGTTTTTACTTTTCGGCCTCTGGGGCCAACGTCCTGACTTTC
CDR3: CASSAGQGFYFSASGANVLTF

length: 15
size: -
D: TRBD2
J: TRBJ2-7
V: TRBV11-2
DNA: TGTGCCAGCAGCTTAGCTAGCGGGAGGGCCTACGAGCAGTACTTC
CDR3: CASSLASGRAYEQYF

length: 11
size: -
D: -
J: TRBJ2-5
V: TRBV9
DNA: TGTGCCAGCAGCCCTCAAGAGACCCAGTACTTC
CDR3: CASSPQETQYF

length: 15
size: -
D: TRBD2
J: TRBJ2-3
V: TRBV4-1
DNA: TGCGCCAGCAGCCAAGCGGGGGGAGGCACAGATACGCAGTATTTT
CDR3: CASSQAGGGTDTQYF

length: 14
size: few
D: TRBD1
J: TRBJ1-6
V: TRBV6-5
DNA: TGTGCCAGCAGTTTAATGGGACAGAATTCACCCCTCCACTTT
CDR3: CASSLMGQNSPLHF

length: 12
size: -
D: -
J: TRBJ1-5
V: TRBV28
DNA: TGTGCCAGCAGGGAGGGGAATCAGCCCCAGCATTTT
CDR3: CASREGNQPQHF

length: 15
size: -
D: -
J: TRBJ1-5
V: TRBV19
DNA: TGTGCCAGTAGTGGCCAGGGGCCGTTAAATCAGCCCCAGCATTTT
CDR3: CASSGQGPLNQPQHF

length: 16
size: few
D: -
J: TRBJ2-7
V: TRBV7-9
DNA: TGTGCCAGCAGCTTAGATATTCTTGGCAAGAACTACGAGCAGTACTTC
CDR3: CASSLDILGKNYEQYF

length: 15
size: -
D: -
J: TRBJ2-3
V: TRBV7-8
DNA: TGTGCCAGCAGCTTAGCCGGGACTGATATGGATACGCAGTATTTT
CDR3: CASSLAGTDMDTQYF

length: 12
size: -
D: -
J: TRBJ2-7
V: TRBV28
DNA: TGTGCCAGCAGTTCCATAGCATCCGAGCAGTACTTC
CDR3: CASSSIASEQYF

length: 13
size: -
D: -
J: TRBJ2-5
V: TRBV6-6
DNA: TGTGCCAGCAGTTGGGGCGGGGTGGAGACCCAGTACTTC
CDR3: CASSWGGVETQYF

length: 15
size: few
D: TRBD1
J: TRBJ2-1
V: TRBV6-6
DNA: TGTGCCAGCAGTTACGGACAGGGGGCGTACAATGAGCAGTTCTTC
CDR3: CASSYGQGAYNEQFF

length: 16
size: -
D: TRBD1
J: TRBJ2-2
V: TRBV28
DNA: TGTGCCAGCAGGGATGCCGGTACAGGGGGCATCGGGGAGCTGTTTTTT
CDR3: CASRDAGTGGIGELFF

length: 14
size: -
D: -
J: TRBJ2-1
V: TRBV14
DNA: TGTGCCAGCAGTTTTCTGGACAAGCACAATGAGCAGTTCTTC
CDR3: CASSFLDKHNEQFF

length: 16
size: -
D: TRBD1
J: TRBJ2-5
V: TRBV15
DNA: TGTGCCACCAGCAGGCCCGGACAGGGGGCCACGCAGACCCAGTACTTC
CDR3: CATSRPGQGATQTQYF

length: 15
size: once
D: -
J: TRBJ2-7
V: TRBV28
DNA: TGTGCCACCTCCCGCTCGAGTTCAGGGGGGAACGAGCAGTACTTC
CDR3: CATSRSSSGGNEQYF

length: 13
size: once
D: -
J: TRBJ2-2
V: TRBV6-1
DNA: TGTGCCAGCGGCGGGCTCAACACCGGGGAGCTGTTTTTT
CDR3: CASGGLNTGELFF

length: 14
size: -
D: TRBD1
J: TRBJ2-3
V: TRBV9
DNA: TGTGCCAGCAGCGTGACAGGGGACACAGATACGCAGTATTTT
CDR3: CASSVTGDTDTQYF

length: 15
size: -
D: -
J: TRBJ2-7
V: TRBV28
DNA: TGTGCCAGCAGTCCGCCGACAGGGGAGGGCGACGAGCAGTACTTC
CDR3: CASSPPTGEGDEQYF

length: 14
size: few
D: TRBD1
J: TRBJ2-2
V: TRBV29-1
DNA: TGCAGCGTTAGGGGGACAGGGGGGACCGGGGAGCTGTTTTTT
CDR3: CSVRGTGGTGELFF

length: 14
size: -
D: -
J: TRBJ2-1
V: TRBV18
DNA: TGTGCCAGCTCACCACCACCCGGGAACAATGAGCAGTTCTTC
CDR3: CASSPPPGNNEQFF

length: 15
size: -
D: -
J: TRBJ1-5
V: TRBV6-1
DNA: TGTGCCAGCAGTGGGGCAGGGGTACAGTATCAGCCCCAGCATTTT
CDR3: CASSGAGVQYQPQHF